This TCR beta chain was identified in a study of blood T cell repertoires in COVID-19. Study-level information: The origin of the acute and convalescent COVID-19 samples was the United States, Italy and Spain. In each case, the material was cDNA or gDNA derived from T cells, B-cell-depleted T cells, or PBMCs.

Germline V lookup: CDR1 SGHNT, CDR2 YYREEE (reference sequence). The CDR3 has 15 residues. V dropped 0 bases and J dropped 1 base, with 8 bases sitting between them. In the authors' workflow: Nucleated cell number was recorded as an estimate derived from reference gene primer amplification. Sequencing was performed with immunoSEQ multiplex PCR; in TCRdb, only in-frame clones are kept and a portion is missing. From that table come the V and J calls and clone size; the DNA was used to work out D and trimming. The sample includes approximately 47,000 clones, about nine tenths of them seen just once. This chain connects TRBV5-4 to TRBJ2-1, with D maybe TRBD2 (6 bases). Sequenced input: peripheral blood. The sequence was collected from a man aged 65 to 79 with active COVID-19. For the CDR3, the DNA is TGTGCCAGCAGCTTGGGAGCGGGTTCCTACAATGAGCAGTTCTTC. Amino acids: CASSLGAGSYNEQFF.